This TCR beta chain was profiled in a study of blood T cell repertoires in COVID-19. Study information: PBMCs, B-cell-depleted T cells, or T cells were the source of the cDNA or gDNA that made up the material.

Assay: immunoSEQ multiplex PCR; the TCRdb copy retains only in-frame clones and omits some. The sample lists 450,000 or so clones, about nine tenths seen once, with 0.6% to 0.7% in the top ten. The study drew participants aged about 18 to 90 years from fewer than 30 US areas. Assignment of participants to cohorts was predicated upon participant-reported clinical history. Donors in Cohort 3 counted as recovered after two negative PCRs, clearance, or symptom resolution. Germline V gives CDR1 SGHAT, CDR2 FQNNGV. CDR3 size: 17 residues. V was pared by 2 bases and J by 4 bases, with 7 bases of the junction left unmatched.

Material for sequencing was PBMCs or T cells enriched from blood (not recorded which). The source of this sequence is a man younger than 35 who had recovered from COVID-19. The chain carries TRBV11-2 and TRBJ2-2, with 10 positions matching TRBD2. The CDR3 nucleotides read TGTGCCAGCAGCTTAAGTCTAGCGGGAGTTACCACCGGGGAGCTGTTTTTT. Amino acid sequence: CASSLSLAGVTTGELFF.